This T cell receptor (beta chain) emerged from a study of patients and donors after allogeneic stem cell transplantation. TCRdb processed the RT-PCR reads anew with MiXCR; each CDR3 protein has one entry. The sample carries about a million distinct CDR3 sequences, more than 15% recorded once. This clonotype was observed at least ten times. V was clipped by 6 bases and J by 6 bases; unmatched bases: 3. The CDR3 is 14 amino acids. CDR1 and CDR2 from the germline V gene are ENHRY and SYGVKD. This receptor was taken from a human donor who was either an allogeneic HSCT recipient or a stem cell or donor lymphocyte infusion donor (not recorded which). It is not recorded whose cells these are; they may come from a transplant donor. What was sequenced was blood, either unsorted or a sorted T cell fraction (not recorded which). The chain uses TRBV10-3 and TRBJ2-1; TRBD2 matches at 12 bases. The CDR3 nucleotides read TGTGCCATCAGCCTAGCGGGAGGGCCCAATGAGCAGTTCTTC. It yields the protein CAISLAGGPNEQFF.